This entry is about one T cell receptor (beta chain). Its antigen is unidentified. This CDR3 comprises 13 residues. From germline, CDR1 is SGHRS and CDR2 YFSETQ. The V end was cut by 0 bases, the J end by 7 bases, with 7 bases between. The naive CD8 fraction comprised CD45RO-negative cells positively selected for CCR7 and excluded terminally differentiated effector memory CD45RA+ cells. TCRdb's copy holds only in-frame clones and misses some; the assay was immunoSEQ multiplex PCR. The sample carries around 650,000 clones, roughly 95% recorded once. The sample belongs to a study of shared clonotypes between healthy human individuals. Study-level points and caveats: Shared clonotypes: roughly 5% naive CD4, around 4% naive CD8, around 2.2% memory CD4, about 0.41% memory CD8.

The sequence derives from a woman aged 25 to 45 in good health. The genes are TRBV5-1 and TRBJ2-2; D is uncertain. Input material: naive CD8+ T cells sorted from blood. The CDR3 coding sequence is TGCGCCAGCAGCTTGGAGGGTAGCGGGGAGCTGTTTTTT. This gives the protein CASSLEGSGELFF.